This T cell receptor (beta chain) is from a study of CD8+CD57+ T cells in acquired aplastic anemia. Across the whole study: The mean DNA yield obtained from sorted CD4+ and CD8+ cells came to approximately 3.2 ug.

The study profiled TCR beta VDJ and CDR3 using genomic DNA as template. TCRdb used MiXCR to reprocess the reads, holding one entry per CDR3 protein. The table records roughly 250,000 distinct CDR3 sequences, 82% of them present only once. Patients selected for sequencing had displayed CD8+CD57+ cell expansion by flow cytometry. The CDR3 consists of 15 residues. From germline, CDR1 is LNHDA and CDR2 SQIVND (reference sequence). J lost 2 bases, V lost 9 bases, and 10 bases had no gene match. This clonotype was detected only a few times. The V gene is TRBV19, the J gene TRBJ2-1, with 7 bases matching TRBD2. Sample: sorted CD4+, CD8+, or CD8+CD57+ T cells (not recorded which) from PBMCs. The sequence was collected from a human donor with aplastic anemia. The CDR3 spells CASSLAGGTYNEQFF. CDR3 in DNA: TGTGCCAGCAGCTTAGCGGGTGGAACCTACAATGAGCAGTTCTTC.